One and the same sample provided the 25 T cell receptor beta chains below, sequenced in a study of regulatory T cells in long-lasting Graves disease. CDR3-region Arm-PCR and iRepertoire HTBI primers produced the TCR beta libraries. TCRdb re-called the multiplex PCR reads through MiXCR, storing one row per CDR3 protein. This table has 550,000 to 650,000 distinct CDR3 sequences, 15% to 20% appearing once. The time point denotes: newly diagnosed GD, antithyroid drugs for less than 3 months. Making the TCR library involved RNA that had been extracted from PBMCs. These same records also appear under a second study, on T cells in Graves' hyperthyroidism and ophthalmopathy.

The sequences come from peripheral blood mononuclear cells (PBMCs), collected at new diagnosis, from a patient treated with antithyroid drugs. Every receptor here comes from a man aged 18-30 years with Graves disease.

V and J are TRBV5-1 and TRBJ1-2; D is perhaps TRBD1 (6 bases). In germline, CDR1 is SGHRS, CDR2 YFSETQ. Trimming removed 4 bases from V and 4 bases from J, with 11 bases in between. There are 13 residues in the CDR3. DNA for the CDR3: TGCGCCAGCAGCCCGGGACACACCTATGGCTACACCTTC. Translation: CASSPGHTYGYTF.

The chain is built from TRBV6-1 and TRBJ1-6; 10 bases align to TRBD1. This CDR3 comprises 15 residues. The germline V gene has CDR1 MNHNS and CDR2 SASEGT. The ends lost 5 bases at V and 10 bases at J; junction bases unmatched: 8. The CDR3 DNA reads as TGTGCCAGCAGTCCCCGGGACAGGGGATCCTCACCCCTCCACTTT. It translates to CASSPRDRGSSPLHF.

V and J are TRBV9 and TRBJ2-3; D unresolved. CDR3 length: 13 amino acids. Germline values: CDR1 SGDLS, CDR2 YYNGEE. Between the trimmed V and J ends, which lost 3 bases and 0 bases, there was a span of 5 bases. The CDR3 loop reads CASSAASTDTQYF. The CDR3 nucleotides are TGTGCCAGCAGCGCAGCGAGCACAGATACGCAGTATTTT.

The chain has TRBV13 and TRBJ2-6; 8 positions match TRBD1. Germline trimming cut 5 bases from V and 0 bases from J; bases unmatched to any gene: 6. Germline CDR1 PRHDT, CDR2 FYEKMQ (reference sequence). The CDR3 runs 17 residues. The CDR3 nucleotides are TGTGCCAGCAGCCAGGGACAGGCGGGCTCTGGGGCCAACGTCCTGACTTTC. It encodes CASSQGQAGSGANVLTF.

In this sample, this clonotype turned up many times. The rearrangement uses TRBV2 and TRBJ2-7; D might be TRBD1 or TRBD2, each matching 6 bases. The germline gives CDR1 SNHLY, CDR2 FYNNEI. This CDR3 comprises 15 residues. V shed 6 bases and J shed 4 bases, with 19 bases lying between them. CDR3 amino acids: CASSAGGGAGYEQYF. CDR3 nucleotide sequence: TGTGCCAGCAGCGCAGGAGGGGGAGCCGGGTACGAGCAGTACTTC.

At least ten counts were recorded for this clonotype. In DNA form, the CDR3 reads TGCAGTGCTAGAGTAAGAGGACAGGGGGAGACCCAGTACTTC. The encoded protein is CSARVRGQGETQYF. The chain is built from TRBV20-1 and TRBJ2-5, with 9 bases that match TRBD1. Trimming cost V 1 base and J 5 bases; bases outside gene matches: 5. Looked up from germline, CDR1 is DFQATT and CDR2 is SNEGSKA (reference sequence). The CDR3 runs to 14 residues.

This clonotype has only a few counts. The chain couples TRBV10-3 to TRBJ1-4, with 7 bases fitting TRBD1. The length of the CDR3 is 15 residues. With V trimmed by 10 bases and J by 4 bases, 12 bases remained unmatched. Germline lookup yields CDR1 ENHRY and CDR2 SYGVKD. CDR3 nucleotide sequence: TGTGCCACCCAAGACAGGGCGGGCGGTAATGAAAAACTGTTTTTT. It is translated as CATQDRAGGNEKLFF.

This clonotype was observed a few times. The chain employs TRBV6-4 and TRBJ1-5; no clear D. CDR1 MRHNA and CDR2 SNTAGT come from the germline V gene. This CDR3 contains 16 residues. V shed 3 bases and J shed 2 bases, with 14 bases lying between them. The CDR3: CASSDRTQEGNQPQHF. The CDR3 DNA follows: TGTGCCAGCAGTGATCGGACTCAGGAAGGCAATCAGCCCCAGCATTTT.

The rearrangement links TRBV27 to TRBJ1-3; D is perhaps TRBD1 (5 bases). With 5 bases removed from V and 2 bases from J, the gap between germline ends came to 10 bases. The germline gives CDR1 MNHEY, CDR2 SMNVEV (reference sequence). The CDR3 covers 14 residues. The CDR3 sequence is CASSPGLPGNTIYF. CDR3 DNA sequence: TGTGCCAGCAGTCCGGGACTCCCTGGAAACACCATATATTTT.

This chain connects TRBV30 to TRBJ2-1; D gene ambiguous. V was trimmed by 0 bases and J by 4 bases, leaving 10 bases between them. CDR3 size: 14 residues. CDR1 GTSNPN and CDR2 SVGIG come from the germline V gene (reference sequence). The CDR3 DNA reads as TGTGCCTGGAGTGTTCCCCCCAGATACAATGAGCAGTTCTTC. This sequence encodes CAWSVPPRYNEQFF.

This CDR3 is CASSTLGYGYTF. CDR3 in DNA: TGTGCCAGCAGCACTTTGGGCTATGGCTACACCTTC. The gene calls are TRBV6-1 and TRBJ1-2; D remains ambiguous. The germline gives CDR1 MNHNS, CDR2 SASEGT. Trimming left V 6 bases short and J 4 bases short, with 9 bases between. CDR3 length: 12 residues.

This clonotype was found many times. DNA of the CDR3: TGTGCCAGCAGCTTAGCCAGGGCTAGCGGGAGCTCCTACAATGAGCAGTTCTTC. It codes for CASSLARASGSSYNEQFF. The chain joins TRBV11-2 to TRBJ2-1; 10 bases line up with TRBD2. The V gene's germline CDR1 is SGHAT and CDR2 FQNNGV. Trimming removed 1 base from V and 0 bases from J; junction bases left unmatched: 6. The length of the CDR3 is 18 residues.

The sample holds many counts of this clonotype. J is TRBJ1-5 and V is TRBV3-1; D not resolved. CDR1 and CDR2 (germline): LGHDT, YNNKEL (reference sequence). The CDR3 consists of 13 residues. Trimming stripped 1 base from V and 8 bases from J, with 9 bases between. The CDR3 spells CASSQGTQKPQHF. CDR3 sequence (DNA): TGTGCCAGCAGCCAAGGGACCCAGAAGCCCCAGCATTTT.

There are many counts of this clonotype. The rearrangement links TRBV11-2 to TRBJ2-7; 7 positions match TRBD1. Germline trimming cut 6 bases from V and 0 bases from J; bases unmatched to any gene: 11. CDR1 is SGHAT and CDR2 is FQNNGV in the germline V gene. This CDR3 comprises 16 residues. CDR3 in DNA: TGTGCCAGCAGATTTAAATCGGGACAGTCCTCCTACGAGCAGTACTTC. Residues: CASRFKSGQSSYEQYF.

This clonotype was detected many times. The chain links TRBV28 to TRBJ2-7, with D perhaps TRBD2 (6 bases). Germline CDR1 is MDHEN and CDR2 is SYDVKM. The CDR3 consists of 14 residues. With 5 bases removed from V and 6 bases from J, the gap between germline ends came to 17 bases. CDR3 protein: CASSGDGRIREQYF. The CDR3 DNA sequence: TGTGCCAGCAGTGGGGACGGGAGAATCCGCGAGCAGTACTTC.

This clonotype was seen at least ten times. The V gene is TRBV27, the J gene TRBJ2-7, with 10 bases lining up with TRBD1. Trimming cost V 8 bases and J 0 bases; bases outside gene matches: 13. This CDR3 has 17 amino acids. Germline-derived CDR1 and CDR2 are MNHEY and SMNVEV (reference sequence). Here the CDR3 reads CASAPPRGDRGSYEQYF. The CDR3, as DNA: TGTGCCAGCGCCCCCCCGCGTGGGGACAGGGGCTCCTACGAGCAGTACTTC.

This clonotype was seen a handful of times. J is TRBJ2-2 and V is TRBV10-3; TRBD2 aligns across 12 bases. This CDR3 is built from 15 residues. V dropped 6 bases and J dropped 6; count of bases not matched to a gene: 5. Germline values: CDR1 ENHRY, CDR2 SYGVKD. The CDR3: CAISRLAGDSGELFF. CDR3 in DNA: TGTGCCATCAGCAGACTAGCGGGAGATTCCGGGGAGCTGTTTTTT.

The genes are TRBV5-6 and TRBJ1-1, with D possibly TRBD1 on 6 matching bases. CDR1 and CDR2 from the germline V gene are SGHDT and YYEEEE. The CDR3 runs 16 residues. V lost 4 bases and J 3 bases, leaving 19 bases between the germline ends. The CDR3 region is CASSPQLVGAHTEAFF. CDR3 bases: TGTGCCAGCAGCCCCCAGCTTGTGGGGGCACACACTGAAGCTTTCTTT.

This clonotype was picked up a small number of times. One junction end does not reproduce the germline sequence, and a read error may be involved. This chain links TRBV7-6 with TRBJ1-1; TRBD1 aligns across 7 bases. Germline loops: CDR1 SGHVS, CDR2 FNYEAQ. The CDR3 has 15 amino acids. This CDR3 reads CASSLEGARNTEAFF. The CDR3 DNA reads as TGTGCCAGCAGTTTAGAGGGGGCCAGGAACACTGAAGCTTTCTTT.

A few counts support this clonotype. The rearrangement links TRBV28 to TRBJ2-5; 13 bases line up with TRBD2. The V gene's germline CDR1 is MDHEN and CDR2 SYDVKM. J gave up 4 bases and V 3 bases, and 11 bases lay outside the gene matches. The CDR3 is 18 amino acids. The CDR3 region is CASSFLSATSGRSETQYF. As DNA, the CDR3 is TGTGCCAGCAGTTTCTTATCAGCGACTAGCGGGAGGTCAGAGACCCAGTACTTC.

This clonotype was seen a few times. The J gene is TRBJ2-3, the V gene TRBV6-1; the D is unclear. Per germline, CDR1 MNHNS and CDR2 SASEGT. The V and J ends lost 5 bases and 2 bases respectively, with 17 bases between them. The length of the CDR3 is 16 residues. The CDR3 DNA reads TGTGCCAGCAGTCCATCACCATCACGACCCACAGATACGCAGTATTTT. Translated: CASSPSPSRPTDTQYF.

The chain carries TRBV13 and TRBJ1-2, with 8 positions matching TRBD1. The V gene end was trimmed by 4 bases and the J gene end by 4 bases; junction bases not matched to a gene: 11. CDR3 size: 16 residues. Germline loops: CDR1 PRHDT, CDR2 FYEKMQ (reference sequence). In DNA, the CDR3 is TGTGCCAGCAGCTCAACCCTGGGACAGGACCTCTATGGCTACACCTTC. Protein: CASSSTLGQDLYGYTF. Drawing the rest from reference TRBV13 and TRBJ1-2, the complete variable domain is AAGVIQSPRHLIKEKRETATLKCYPIPRHDTVYWYQQGPGQDPQFLISFYEKMQSDKGSIPDRFSAQQFSDYHSELNMSSLELGDSALYFCASSSTLGQDLYGYTFGSGTRLTVV.

This clonotype has more than one count but fewer than ten. V usage is TRBV20-1 and J usage is TRBJ2-6, with a tentative D call TRBD1 (6 bases). The CDR3 has 15 residues. The V and J ends lost 4 bases and 3 bases respectively, with 13 bases between them. Germline V gene lookup returns CDR1 DFQATT and CDR2 SNEGSKA (reference sequence). CDR3 loop: CSAISGAGGANVLTF. The DNA of the CDR3 is TGCAGTGCTATTTCAGGGGCAGGTGGGGCCAACGTCCTGACTTTC.

This clonotype was seen repeatedly, ten times or more. The V gene is TRBV27, the J gene TRBJ2-7, with a possible D match to TRBD2 (7 bases). The germline V and J ends were trimmed by 5 bases and 7 bases, with 18 bases remaining between them. CDR3 length: 14 residues. Germline CDR1 is MNHEY and CDR2 is SMNVEV (reference sequence). This CDR3 is CASSPLGGAREQYF. The CDR3 bases are TGTGCCAGCAGTCCCCTAGGGGGGGCACGGGAGCAGTACTTC.

This clonotype appeared many times. The V call is TRBV5-5, the J call TRBJ2-7; possibly TRBD1 for D (6 bases). Germline V gene lookup returns CDR1 SGHKS and CDR2 YYEKEE (reference sequence). V dropped 0 bases and J dropped 0 bases, with 10 bases sitting between them. The CDR3 loop spans 15 amino acids. This CDR3 is CASSLEGHVSYEQYF. In DNA form, the CDR3 reads TGTGCCAGCAGCTTGGAGGGACACGTCTCCTACGAGCAGTACTTC.